This TCR beta chain was retrieved from a study of spatial heterogeneity in lung cancer. The CDR3 spans 15 residues. The trim removed 7 bases at V and 4 bases at J, leaving 5 bases unmatched. CDR1 and CDR2 (germline): SNHLY, FYNNEI. This clonotype was found a few times. Each CDR3 protein is one row after TCRdb ran MiXCR on the 5' RACE reads. The repertoire holds tens of thousands of distinct CDR3 sequences, around 12% seen once, with roughly 41% in the top ten. Time point described: sample taken at primary tumor resection. The chain joins TRBV2 to TRBJ2-1; 12 nucleotides line up with TRBD1. The origin of this receptor is a male donor with early-stage non-small cell lung cancer. The sequencing here drew on PBMCs, taken at surgery. CDR3 loop: CASTGTGGGYNEQFF. Here the CDR3 DNA reads TGTGCCAGCACCGGGACAGGGGGCGGGTACAATGAGCAGTTCTTC. The full variable domain, its missing parts supplied by reference TRBV2 and TRBJ2-1, is EPEVTQTPSHQVTQMGQEVILRCVPISNHLYFYWYRQILGQKVEFLVSFYNNEISEKSEIFDDQFSVERPDGSNFTLKIRSTKLEDSAMYFCASTGTGGGYNEQFFGPGTRLTVL.